A selection of T cell receptor beta chains follows, all from one sample in a study of PD-L1 blockade in urothelial cancer. Method: immunoSEQ multiplex PCR; TCRdb's copy keeps in-frame clones and lacks some. The table lists approximately 90,000 clones, more than 70% of them singletons. The starting material was PBMCs, obtained around atezolizumab (anti-PD-L1) treatment. The receptors derive from a man aged 55 to 70 with urothelial cancer. Both conserved end residues are part of each CDR3. A D gene is named only where the DNA matches it firmly.

v_call	d_call	j_call	cdr3_aa
TRBV5-5	TRBD1	TRBJ2-7	CASSLGPGTGGEQYF
TRBV5-8	TRBD1	TRBJ1-5	CASSLGQGTNSNQPQHF
TRBV30	-	TRBJ2-1	CAWDGLASYNEQFF
TRBV27	TRBD1	TRBJ2-7	CASSLGDRIERYF
TRBV5-1	-	TRBJ2-5	CASAGVRQETQYF
TRBV5-1	TRBD1	TRBJ2-7	CASSSTGSSSYEQYF
TRBV20-1	-	TRBJ2-5	CSARISEAQYF
TRBV18	TRBD2	TRBJ2-1	CASSPPGGGAYNEQFF
TRBV10-3	-	TRBJ2-7	CAISEAYYEQYF
TRBV5-8	-	TRBJ1-6	CASSLPPVVSLHF
TRBV30	TRBD2	TRBJ2-7	CAWARGAGDFEQYF
TRBV6-1	TRBD1	TRBJ1-4	CASSAFQGGGEKLFF
TRBV5-1	TRBD2	TRBJ2-2	CASTREANTGELFF
TRBV6-5	-	TRBJ1-3	CASRRGNEVGNTIYF
TRBV28	-	TRBJ2-7	CASSFHRGPYEQYF
TRBV5-1	-	TRBJ2-1	CASSLVTGSGEQFF
TRBV5-1	TRBD2	TRBJ2-1	CASSSSSGSNNEQFF
TRBV7-9	-	TRBJ1-1	CASSFHSGNTEAFF
TRBV7-3	-	TRBJ2-2	CASSERQVLGTGELFF
TRBV11-1	TRBD1	TRBJ1-2	CASSIGTGFWRGDYTF
TRBV5-1	-	TRBJ2-1	CASRSGTGYNEQFF
TRBV7-3	TRBD2	TRBJ2-2	CASSPPGTSGLGRELFF
TRBV2	-	TRBJ2-1	CASRADLYNEQFF
TRBV25-1	-	TRBJ2-3	CASSLGAGDTQYF
TRBV6-6	TRBD1	TRBJ1-5	CASSPGQGRQPQHF
TRBV19	-	TRBJ2-5	CASSIDSGETQYF
TRBV18	-	TRBJ2-5	CASSDYQETQYF
TRBV27	-	TRBJ1-5	CASGGGVYQPQHF